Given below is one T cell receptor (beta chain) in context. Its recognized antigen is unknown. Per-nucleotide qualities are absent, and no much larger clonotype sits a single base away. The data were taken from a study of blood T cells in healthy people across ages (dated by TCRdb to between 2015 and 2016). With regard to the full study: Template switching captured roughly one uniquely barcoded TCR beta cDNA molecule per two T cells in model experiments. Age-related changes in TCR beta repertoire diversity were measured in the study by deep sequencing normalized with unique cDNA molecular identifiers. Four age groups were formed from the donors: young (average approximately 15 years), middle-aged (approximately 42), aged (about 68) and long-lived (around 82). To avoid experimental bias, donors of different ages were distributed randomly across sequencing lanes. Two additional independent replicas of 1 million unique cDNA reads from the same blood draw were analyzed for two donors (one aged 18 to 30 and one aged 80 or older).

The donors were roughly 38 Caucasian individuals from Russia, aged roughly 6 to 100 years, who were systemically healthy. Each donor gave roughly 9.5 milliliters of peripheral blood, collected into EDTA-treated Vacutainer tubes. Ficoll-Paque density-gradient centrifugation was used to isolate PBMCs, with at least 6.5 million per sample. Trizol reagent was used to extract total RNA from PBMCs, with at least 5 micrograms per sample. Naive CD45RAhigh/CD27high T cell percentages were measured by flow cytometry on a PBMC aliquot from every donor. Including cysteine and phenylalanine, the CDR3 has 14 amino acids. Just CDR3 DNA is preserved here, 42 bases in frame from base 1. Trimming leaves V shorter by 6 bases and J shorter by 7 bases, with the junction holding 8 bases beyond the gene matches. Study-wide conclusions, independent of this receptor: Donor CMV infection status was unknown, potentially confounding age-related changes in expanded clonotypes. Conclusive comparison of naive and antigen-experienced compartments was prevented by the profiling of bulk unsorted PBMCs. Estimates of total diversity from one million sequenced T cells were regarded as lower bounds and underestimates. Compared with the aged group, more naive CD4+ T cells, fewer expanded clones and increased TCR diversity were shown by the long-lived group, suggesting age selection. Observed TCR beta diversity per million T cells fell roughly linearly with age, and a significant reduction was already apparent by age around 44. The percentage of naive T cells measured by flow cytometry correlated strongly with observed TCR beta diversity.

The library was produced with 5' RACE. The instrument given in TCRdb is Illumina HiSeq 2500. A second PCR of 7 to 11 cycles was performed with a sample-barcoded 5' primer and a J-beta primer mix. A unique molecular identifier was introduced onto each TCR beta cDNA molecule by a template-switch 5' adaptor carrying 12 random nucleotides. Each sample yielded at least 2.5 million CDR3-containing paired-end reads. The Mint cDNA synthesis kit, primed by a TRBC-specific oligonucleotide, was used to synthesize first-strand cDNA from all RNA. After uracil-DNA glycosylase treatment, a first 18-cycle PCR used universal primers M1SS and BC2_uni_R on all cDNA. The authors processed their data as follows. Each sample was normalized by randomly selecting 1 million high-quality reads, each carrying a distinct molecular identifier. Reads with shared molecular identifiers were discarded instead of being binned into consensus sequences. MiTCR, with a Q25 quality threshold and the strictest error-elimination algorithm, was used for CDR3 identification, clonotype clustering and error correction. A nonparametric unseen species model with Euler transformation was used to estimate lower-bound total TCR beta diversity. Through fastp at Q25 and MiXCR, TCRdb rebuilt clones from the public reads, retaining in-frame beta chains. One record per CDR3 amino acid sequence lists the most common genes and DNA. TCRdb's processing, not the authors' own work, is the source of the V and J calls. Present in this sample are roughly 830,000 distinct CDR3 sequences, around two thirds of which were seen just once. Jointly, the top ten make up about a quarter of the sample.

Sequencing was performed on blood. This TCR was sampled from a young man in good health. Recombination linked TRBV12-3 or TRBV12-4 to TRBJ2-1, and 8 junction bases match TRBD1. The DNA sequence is TGTGCCAGCAGCTCCCGGACAGGGTGGAATGAGCAGTTCTTC. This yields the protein CASSSRTGWNEQFF.